The 26 T cell receptor beta chains given below trace back to one sample, sequenced in a study of response to subunit inactivated influenza vaccine. One entry per CDR3 protein, called by TCRdb with MiXCR from the RT-PCR reads. The table records about 160,000 distinct CDR3 sequences, under 13% of them present only once. This sample comprised non-naive T cells sorted from PBMCs, obtained about 6 weeks after vaccination. The receptors come from a man aged 45-60 years who received an inactivated influenza vaccine.

The chain links TRBV4-1 to TRBJ2-5; D is perhaps TRBD1 (7 bases). Deletions cut 3 bases from V and 1 base from J, with 9 bases between. The V gene's germline CDR1 is MGHRA and CDR2 YSYEKL. The CDR3 is 14 amino acids. The CDR3 loop is CASSQEGAQETQYF. For the CDR3, the DNA is TGCGCCAGCAGCCAGGAGGGGGCCCAAGAGACCCAGTACTTC.

The CDR3 coding sequence is TGTGCCAGCTCACCAGGGACAGGGTGGGAGCAGTACTTC. As protein: CASSPGTGWEQYF. The rearrangement joins TRBV18 to TRBJ2-7, with 9 positions matching TRBD1. The CDR3 sequence is 13 residues long. CDR1 KGHSH and CDR2 LQKENI come from the germline V gene. V gave up 2 bases and J gave up 7 bases; unmatched junction bases: 3.

This clonotype was counted a few times. The chain has TRBV10-3 and TRBJ2-5; a possible D gene is TRBD1 (5 bases). From germline, CDR1 is ENHRY and CDR2 SYGVKD. V was pared by 0 bases and J by 1 base, with 9 bases between. The CDR3 consists of 15 residues. CDR3 amino acids: CAISESVGPQETQYF. CDR3 in DNA: TGTGCCATCAGTGAGTCTGTGGGGCCCCAAGAGACCCAGTACTTC.

This clonotype showed up many times. V usage is TRBV11-2 and J usage is TRBJ2-3; TRBD2 matches 7 bases. Germline loops: CDR1 SGHAT, CDR2 FQNNGV. The trim removed 5 bases at V and 1 base at J, leaving 9 bases unmatched. The CDR3 covers 16 residues. The CDR3 sequence is CASSPRVTSGTDTQYF. Here the CDR3 DNA reads TGTGCCAGCAGCCCCAGGGTTACTAGCGGCACAGATACGCAGTATTTT.

The chain combines TRBV9 with TRBJ2-1, with 13 bases matching TRBD2. The junction had 2 bases not matched to a gene; V was cut back by 0 bases and J by 8 bases. Germline lookup yields CDR1 SGDLS and CDR2 YYNGEE. The CDR3 consists of 15 residues. The CDR3 nucleotides read TGTGCCAGCAGCGTAGGCACTAGCGGGGGGGATGAGCAGTTCTTC. Amino acid sequence: CASSVGTSGGDEQFF.

The chain links TRBV15 to TRBJ1-5, with D tentatively TRBD1 (5 bases). This CDR3 has 14 residues. Germline V gives CDR1 LNHNV, CDR2 YYDKDF (reference sequence). V lost 5 bases to trimming and J lost 11 bases, with 19 bases between them. DNA of the CDR3: TGTGCCACCAGCCCCCGGGACTTAGCAAGGGCCCAGCATTTT. Protein sequence: CATSPRDLARAQHF.

This clonotype was picked up a small number of times. CDR3 bases: TGCGCCAGCAGCTTGGGATGGGCGGGAGGTAGCACAGATACGCAGTATTTT. Its translation: CASSLGWAGGSTDTQYF. The chain employs TRBV5-1 and TRBJ2-3; 8 bases align to TRBD2. In germline, CDR1 is SGHRS, CDR2 YFSETQ. This CDR3 region has 17 residues. With 0 bases clipped from V and 0 bases from J, the junction kept 6 bases outside the gene matches.

This clonotype was seen repeatedly, ten times or more. This chain links TRBV12-3 or TRBV12-4 with TRBJ2-5, with unresolved D. V was clipped by 3 bases and J by 5 bases, with 10 bases between them. The CDR3 sequence is 13 residues long. The chain's CDR3 is CASSFNPRETQYF. The CDR3 bases are TGTGCCAGCAGTTTCAACCCCCGGGAGACCCAGTACTTC.

The sample holds many counts of this clonotype. The V gene is TRBV12-3 or TRBV12-4, the J gene TRBJ2-1; 10 bases fit TRBD2. The CDR3 is 15 amino acids. J was trimmed by 7 bases and V by 6 bases; bases with no gene match: 9. CDR3: CASRSLAGAYNEQFF. As DNA, the CDR3 is TGTGCCAGCAGGTCCCTAGCGGGAGCGTATAATGAGCAGTTCTTC.

V and J are TRBV12-5 and TRBJ1-1; D ambiguous. CDR1 and CDR2 from the germline V gene are LGHNT and FRNRAP. The CDR3 spans 13 residues. Between the trimmed V and J ends, which lost 3 bases and 1 base, there was a span of 6 bases. The CDR3 nucleotides are TGTGCTAGTGGTTTATGGGGGAACACTGAAGCTTTCTTT. Translation gives CASGLWGNTEAFF.

This clonotype occurred many times. The chain employs TRBV20-1 and TRBJ2-5; D tentatively fits TRBD1 or TRBD2 (5 bases each). There are 14 residues in the CDR3. V was cut by 0 bases and J by 0 bases, with 8 bases left in between. CDR1 and CDR2 (germline): DFQATT, SNEGSKA (reference sequence). CDR3 amino acids: CSARDWGNQETQYF. CDR3 coding DNA: TGCAGTGCTAGAGATTGGGGGAACCAAGAGACCCAGTACTTC.

This clonotype was seen many times. This chain connects TRBV3-1 to TRBJ2-7, with TRBD2 matching 8 bases. Losses at the gene ends were 6 bases for V and 0 bases for J; bases not matched to a gene: 4. Germline V lookup: CDR1 LGHDT, CDR2 YNNKEL (reference sequence). This CDR3 has 14 residues. CDR3 loop: CASRRGTSSYEQYF. CDR3 in DNA: TGTGCCAGCAGGAGGGGGACTAGCTCCTACGAGCAGTACTTC.

This sequence joins TRBV11-2 and TRBJ2-3; 9 bases are a match to TRBD2. Trimming took 3 bases from V and 7 from J; bases not matched to a gene: 5. The germline CDR1 and CDR2 sequences are SGHAT and FQNNGV. This CDR3 has 14 amino acids. The CDR3 nucleotides read TGTGCCAGCAGCTTGGGACTAGCTCGGTATACGCAGTATTTT. Its protein product is CASSLGLARYTQYF.

V usage is TRBV11-2 and J usage is TRBJ1-5; no reliable D call. Trimming shortened V by 7 bases and J by 7 bases, and 17 bases separated the two germline ends. Germline V CDR1 and CDR2: SGHAT, FQNNGV. The CDR3 spans 14 residues. CDR3 nucleotides: TGTGCCAGCACCCAGAGTTTCGGTGACCAGCCCCAGCATTTT. It yields the protein CASTQSFGDQPQHF.

This clonotype was seen repeatedly, ten times or more. The V gene is TRBV7-2, the J gene TRBJ2-2; 7 nucleotides align to TRBD1. With V trimmed by 5 bases and J by 6 bases, 6 bases remained unmatched. Germline assignment: CDR1 SGHTA and CDR2 FQGNSA. This CDR3 is built from 14 residues. In nucleotides, the CDR3 is TGTGCCAGCAGCCCAAACACAGGGGCCGGGGAGCTGTTTTTT. It yields the protein CASSPNTGAGELFF.

The genes are TRBV5-1 and TRBJ1-1; D call uncertain. V was cut by 6 bases and J by 3 bases, with 15 bases left in between. CDR1 and CDR2 (germline): SGHRS, YFSETQ. The CDR3 length is 14 residues. The DNA of the CDR3 is TGCGCCAGCAACAAGGACTACTCCTACACTGAAGCTTTCTTT. It translates to CASNKDYSYTEAFF. The complete variable domain, with remaining parts taken from reference TRBV5-1 and TRBJ1-1, reads KAGVTQTPRYLIKTRGQQVTLSCSPISGHRSVSWYQQTPGQGLQFLFEYFSETQRNKGNFPGRFSGRQFSNSRSEMNVSTLELGDSALYLCASNKDYSYTEAFFGQGTRLTVV.

The CDR3: CASSSPLAGWDNEQFF. In nucleotides, the CDR3 is TGTGCCAGCAGCTCCCCACTAGCGGGGTGGGACAATGAGCAGTTCTTC. The chain carries TRBV7-9 and TRBJ2-1, with 10 bases identical to TRBD2. Germline V gene data show CDR1 as SEHNR and CDR2 as FQNEAQ (reference sequence). This CDR3 region has 16 residues. V lost 4 bases to trimming and J lost 5 bases; unmatched junction nucleotides: 8.

The CDR3 bases are TGCGCCAGCAGCCGGTTCTCGGGCACCGGGGAGCTGTTTTTT. Translated: CASSRFSGTGELFF. The chain employs TRBV4-3 and TRBJ2-2, with unresolved D. Germline V gene data show CDR1 as LGHNA and CDR2 as YSLEER. V was trimmed by 4 bases and J by 4 bases, leaving 10 bases between them. This CDR3 is 14 amino acids long.

There are a few counts of this clonotype. The chain uses TRBV27 and TRBJ2-7; tentative D call: TRBD1 (5 bases). Trimming left V 5 bases short and J 4 bases short, with 15 bases between. CDR3 length equals 14 residues. Looked up from germline, CDR1 is MNHEY and CDR2 is SMNVEV (reference sequence). CDR3 bases: TGTGCCAGCAGTCCGCCGTCAGGGTTATACGAGCAGTACTTC. Translation: CASSPPSGLYEQYF.

The chain employs TRBV7-9 and TRBJ2-6; the D is unclear. The ends were cut back, 0 bases at V and 1 base at J, with 4 bases in the middle. This CDR3 spans 15 amino acids. Germline V lookup: CDR1 SEHNR, CDR2 FQNEAQ (reference sequence). The DNA of the CDR3 is TGTGCCAGCAGCTTAGCTGGATCTGGGGCCAACGTCCTGACTTTC. Its translation is CASSLAGSGANVLTF. Looking up the rest from reference TRBV7-9 and TRBJ2-6 gives the full variable domain: DTGVSQNPRHKITKRGQNVTFRCDPISEHNRLYWYRQTLGQGPEFLTYFQNEAQLEKSRLLSDRFSAERPKGSFSTLEIQRTEQGDSAMYLCASSLAGSGANVLTFGAGSRLTVL.

This chain joins TRBV14 and TRBJ2-1; TRBD1 aligns across 8 bases. The CDR3 totals 16 residues. The germline CDR1 and CDR2 sequences are SGHDN and FVKESK. Unmatched junction bases numbered 10, after V lost 6 bases and J lost 3 bases. CDR3: CASSLPGQALYNEQFF. In DNA, the CDR3 is TGTGCCAGCAGTCTACCGGGACAGGCCCTCTACAATGAGCAGTTCTTC.

The rearrangement uses TRBV7-6 and TRBJ2-1, with 8 bases matching TRBD2. The CDR3 spans 16 residues. With V trimmed by 1 base and J by 7 bases, 9 bases remained unmatched. Germline values: CDR1 SGHVS, CDR2 FNYEAQ. DNA of the CDR3: TGTGCCAGCAGCTTAGACTTGCGGGGGGCCAGGAATGAGCAGTTCTTC. It is translated as CASSLDLRGARNEQFF.

This chain joins TRBV5-1 and TRBJ1-2; 8 bases fit TRBD1. After removal of 0 bases from V and 3 bases from J, the junction contained 4 bases not matched to a gene. CDR1 SGHRS and CDR2 YFSETQ come from the germline V gene. The CDR3 is 15 residues long. The CDR3 sequence is CASSLGTGGHYGYTF. The CDR3 nucleotides are TGCGCCAGCAGCTTGGGTACAGGGGGGCACTATGGCTACACCTTC.

The rearrangement joins TRBV29-1 to TRBJ2-1; D remains unclear. V dropped 6 bases and J dropped 8 bases, with 14 bases sitting between them. The CDR3 totals 12 residues. Germline V gene sequence: CDR1 SQVTM, CDR2 ANQGSEA. The CDR3 DNA reads TGCAGCGTACTCACAGAGACCCATGAGCAGTTCTTC. As protein: CSVLTETHEQFF.

This clonotype was found a few times. The CDR3 protein is CASSDRGYNSPLHF. CDR3 bases: TGCGCCAGCTCGGACAGGGGATATAATTCACCCCTCCACTTT. The V call is TRBV4-1, the J call TRBJ1-6, with 9 bases aligning to TRBD1. The CDR3 has 14 amino acids. Germline lookup yields CDR1 MGHRA and CDR2 YSYEKL. V gave up 8 bases and J gave up 4 bases; unmatched junction bases: 3.

V gene TRBV27 combines with J gene TRBJ2-6; 7 nucleotides agree with TRBD1. The ends lost 6 bases at V and 0 bases at J; junction bases unmatched: 11. CDR1 is MNHEY and CDR2 is SMNVEV in the germline V gene (reference sequence). The CDR3 consists of 18 residues. The CDR3 is CASSRTGTVNSGANVLTF. CDR3 nucleotides: TGTGCCAGCAGCCGAACCGGGACAGTGAACTCTGGGGCCAACGTCCTGACTTTC.